This TCR beta chain was sequenced for a study of cytomegalovirus exposure and HLA in healthy donors. Study findings and constraints: Previous analysis showed most TCR beta V segments were productive about 87% or about 30% of the time. Beyond CMV serostatus, there was no information to go on about immune exposure. Among CMV-associated TCR beta chains, most appeared HLA-restricted in a later analysis.

In the case of this clone: Antigen unknown.

Germline lookup yields CDR1 ENHRY and CDR2 SYGVKD. V shed 8 bases and J shed 5 bases, with 13 bases lying between them. The CDR3 is 13 residues long. Healthy people donating bone marrow made up the donors. The study ran its PCR with 60 Vbeta and 13 Jbeta primers. Clones were sequenced by immunoSEQ multiplex PCR, and TCRdb holds only the in-frame ones, with some missing. The table records about 160,000 clones, approximately 86% of them present only once. The chain combines TRBV10-3 with TRBJ1-5; D might be TRBD1 (5 bases). The TCR comes from a woman aged 18-29 years in good health and CMV-seronegative. Sequenced: PBMCs. The CDR3 coding sequence is TGTGCCATCGGGGCAGGGTCTGATCAGCCCCAGCATTTT. Translation: CAIGAGSDQPQHF.